The sequence of this T cell receptor beta chain was determined in a study of human T cells and chemical hapten exposure. The wider study: 0.01% DPC was applied to the upper back in patch tests, which were read at 6 days.

One entry per CDR3 protein results from TCRdb running MiXCR on the RACE reads. The sample shows roughly 100,000 distinct CDR3 sequences, approximately 10% of them seen only once. This CDR3 contains 15 residues. CDR1 is DFQATT and CDR2 is SNEGSKA in the germline V gene (reference sequence). Trimming took 6 bases from V and 5 from J; bases not matched to a gene: 11. Time point reported: patch test 1, 2 weeks after DPC sensitization. The treatment was: therapeutic diphenylcyclopropenone sensitization with weekly scalp DPC. Researchers sampled blood before each patch test went on. This clonotype appeared many times.

The chain is built from TRBV20-1 and TRBJ2-1; TRBD2 agrees at 9 bases. Sequences were derived from whole blood, sampled in connection with sensitization to the hapten diphenylcyclopropenone (DPC). This sequence originates from a woman aged 40 to 50 with alopecia areata. Some clones in this sample may be carry-over from other donors' samples. The CDR3 is CSAPSGVKRHNEQFF. In nucleotides, the CDR3 is TGCAGTGCCCCTAGCGGGGTAAAAAGACACAATGAGCAGTTCTTC.